The rows below give T cell receptor beta chains drawn from one sample of a study of blood T cell repertoires in COVID-19. Sequenced by immunoSEQ multiplex PCR; TCRdb stores in-frame clones only, minus some. The table has fewer than 25,000 clones, approximately 92% seen once. Material for sequencing was peripheral blood. Every receptor here comes from a man in his sixties or seventies with active COVID-19. Both conserved end residues are part of each CDR3. Fields, in order: clone size, V gene, CDR3 protein. Size is stated for part of the rows, as once, few or many counts, or as a class when the clone is expanded.

.,TRBV11-2,CASSPGVNQPQHF
few,TRBV3-1/TRBV3-2,CASSQSGGHIAPQHF
.,TRBV4-3,CASSIRGGANTEAFF
.,TRBV6-5,CASSPRQGHSYEQYF
few,TRBV7-9,CASSLGGQSYEQYF
.,TRBV19,CASRTLTGRRSGELFF